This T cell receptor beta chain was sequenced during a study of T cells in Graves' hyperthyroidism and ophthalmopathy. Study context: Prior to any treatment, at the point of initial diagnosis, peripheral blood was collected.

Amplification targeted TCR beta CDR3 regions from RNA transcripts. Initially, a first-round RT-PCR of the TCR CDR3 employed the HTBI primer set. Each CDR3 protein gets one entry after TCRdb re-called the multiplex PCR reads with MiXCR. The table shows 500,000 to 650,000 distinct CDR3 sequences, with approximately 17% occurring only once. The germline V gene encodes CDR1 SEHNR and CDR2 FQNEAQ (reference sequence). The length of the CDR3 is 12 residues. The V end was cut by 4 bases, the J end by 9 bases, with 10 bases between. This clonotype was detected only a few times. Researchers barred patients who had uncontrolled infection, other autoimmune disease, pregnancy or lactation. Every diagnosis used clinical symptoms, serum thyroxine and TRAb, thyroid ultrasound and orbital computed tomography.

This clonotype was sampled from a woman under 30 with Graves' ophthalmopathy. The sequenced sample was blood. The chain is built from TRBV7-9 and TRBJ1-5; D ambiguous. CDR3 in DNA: TGTGCCAGCAGCTCACATTACCGGCCCCAGCATTTT. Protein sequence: CASSSHYRPQHF.